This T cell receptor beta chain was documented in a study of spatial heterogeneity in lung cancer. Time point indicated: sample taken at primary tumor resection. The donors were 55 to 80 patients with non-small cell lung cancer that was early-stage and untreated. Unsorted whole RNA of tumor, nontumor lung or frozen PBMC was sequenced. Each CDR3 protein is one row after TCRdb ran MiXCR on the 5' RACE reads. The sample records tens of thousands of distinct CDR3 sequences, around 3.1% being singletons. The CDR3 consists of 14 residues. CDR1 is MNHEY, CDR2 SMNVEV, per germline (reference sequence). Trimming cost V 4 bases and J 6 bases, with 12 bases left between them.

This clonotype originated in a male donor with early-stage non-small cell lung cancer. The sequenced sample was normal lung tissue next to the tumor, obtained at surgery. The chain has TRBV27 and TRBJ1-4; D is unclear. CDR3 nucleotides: TGTGCCAGCAGTTCTGGGCAGGACGATGAAAAACTGTTTTTT. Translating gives CASSSGQDDEKLFF. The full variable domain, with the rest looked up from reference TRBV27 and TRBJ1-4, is EAQVTQNPRYLITVTGKKLTVTCSQNMNHEYMSWYRQDPGLGLRQIYYSMNVEVTDKGDVPEGYKVSRKEKRNFPLILESPSPNQTSLYFCASSSGQDDEKLFFGSGTQLSVL.